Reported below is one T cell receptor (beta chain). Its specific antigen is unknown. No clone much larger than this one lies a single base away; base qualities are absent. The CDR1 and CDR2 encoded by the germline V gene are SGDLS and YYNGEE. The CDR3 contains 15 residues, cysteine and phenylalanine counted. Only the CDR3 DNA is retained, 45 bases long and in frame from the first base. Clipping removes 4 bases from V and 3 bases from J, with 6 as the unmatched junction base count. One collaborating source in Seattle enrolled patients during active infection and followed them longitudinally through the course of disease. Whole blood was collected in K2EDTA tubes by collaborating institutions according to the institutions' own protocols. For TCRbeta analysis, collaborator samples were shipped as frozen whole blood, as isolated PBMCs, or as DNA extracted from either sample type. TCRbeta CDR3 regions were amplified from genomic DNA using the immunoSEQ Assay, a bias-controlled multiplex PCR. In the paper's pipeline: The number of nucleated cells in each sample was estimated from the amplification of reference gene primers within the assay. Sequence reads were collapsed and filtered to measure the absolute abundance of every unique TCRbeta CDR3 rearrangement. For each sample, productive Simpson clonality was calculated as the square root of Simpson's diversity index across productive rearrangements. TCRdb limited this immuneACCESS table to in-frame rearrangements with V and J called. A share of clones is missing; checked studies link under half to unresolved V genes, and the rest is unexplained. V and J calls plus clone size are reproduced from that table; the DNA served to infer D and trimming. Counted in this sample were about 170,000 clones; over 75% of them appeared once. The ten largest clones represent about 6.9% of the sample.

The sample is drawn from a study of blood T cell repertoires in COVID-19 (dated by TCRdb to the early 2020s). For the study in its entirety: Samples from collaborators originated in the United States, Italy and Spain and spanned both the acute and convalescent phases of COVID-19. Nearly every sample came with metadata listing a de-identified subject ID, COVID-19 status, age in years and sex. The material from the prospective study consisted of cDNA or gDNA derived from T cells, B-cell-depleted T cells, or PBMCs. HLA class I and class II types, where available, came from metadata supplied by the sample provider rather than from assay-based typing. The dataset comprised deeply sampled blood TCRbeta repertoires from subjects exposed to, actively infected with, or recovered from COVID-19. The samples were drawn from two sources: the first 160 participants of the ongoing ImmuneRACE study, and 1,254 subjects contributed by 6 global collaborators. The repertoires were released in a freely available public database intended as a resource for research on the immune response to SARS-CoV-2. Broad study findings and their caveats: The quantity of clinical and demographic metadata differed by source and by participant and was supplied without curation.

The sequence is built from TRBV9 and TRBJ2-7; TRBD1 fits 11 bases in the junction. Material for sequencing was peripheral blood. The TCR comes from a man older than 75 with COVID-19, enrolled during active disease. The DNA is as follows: TGTGCCAGCAGCCCCACCGGGACAGGGGGCTACGAGCAGTACTTC. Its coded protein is CASSPTGTGGYEQYF.